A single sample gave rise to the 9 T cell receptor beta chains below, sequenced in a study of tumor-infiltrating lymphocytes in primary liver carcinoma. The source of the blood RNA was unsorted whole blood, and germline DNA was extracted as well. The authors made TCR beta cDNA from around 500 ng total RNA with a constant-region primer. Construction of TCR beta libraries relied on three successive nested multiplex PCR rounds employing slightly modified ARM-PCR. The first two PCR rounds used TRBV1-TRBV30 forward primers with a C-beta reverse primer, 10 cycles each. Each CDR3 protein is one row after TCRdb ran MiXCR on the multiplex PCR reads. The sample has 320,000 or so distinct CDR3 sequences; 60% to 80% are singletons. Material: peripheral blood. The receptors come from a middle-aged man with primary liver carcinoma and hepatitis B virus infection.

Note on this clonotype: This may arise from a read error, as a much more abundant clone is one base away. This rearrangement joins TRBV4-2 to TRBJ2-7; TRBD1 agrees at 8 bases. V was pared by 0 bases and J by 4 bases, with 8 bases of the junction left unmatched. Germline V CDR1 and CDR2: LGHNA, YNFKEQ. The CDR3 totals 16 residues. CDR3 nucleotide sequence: TGTGCCAGCAGCCAAGACGATTCAGGGGGCGGGTACGAGCAGTACTTC. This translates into CASSQDDSGGGYEQYF.

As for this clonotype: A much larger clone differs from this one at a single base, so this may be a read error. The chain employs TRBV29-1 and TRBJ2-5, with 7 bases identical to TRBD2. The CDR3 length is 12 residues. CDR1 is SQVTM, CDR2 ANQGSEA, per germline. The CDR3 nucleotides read TGCAACGTTGAACGGGGAGGGGAGACCCAGTACTTC. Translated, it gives CNVERGGETQYF.

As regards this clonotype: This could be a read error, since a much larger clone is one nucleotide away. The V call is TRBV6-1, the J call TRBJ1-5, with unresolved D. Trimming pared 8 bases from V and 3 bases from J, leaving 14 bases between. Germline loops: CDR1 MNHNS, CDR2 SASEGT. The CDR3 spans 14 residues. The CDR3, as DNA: TGTGCCAGCGGTTTTAACTTCGACAATCAGCCCCAGCATTTT. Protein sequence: CASGFNFDNQPQHF.

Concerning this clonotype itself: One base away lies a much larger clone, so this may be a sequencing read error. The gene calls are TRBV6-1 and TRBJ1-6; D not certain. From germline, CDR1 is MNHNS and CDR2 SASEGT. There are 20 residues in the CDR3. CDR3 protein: CANSQQWGVSNRQRNSPLHF. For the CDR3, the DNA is TGTGCCAACAGTCAACAGTGGGGTGTGTCGAACCGACAAAGAAATTCACCCCTCCACTTT.

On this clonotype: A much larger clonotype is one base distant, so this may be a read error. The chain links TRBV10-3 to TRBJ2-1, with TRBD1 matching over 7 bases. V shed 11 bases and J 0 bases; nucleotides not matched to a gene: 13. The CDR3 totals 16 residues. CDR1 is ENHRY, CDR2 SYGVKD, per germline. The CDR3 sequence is CAVKGGRGNSYNEQFF. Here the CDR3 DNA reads TGTGCCGTCAAAGGGGGCAGAGGGAACTCCTACAATGAGCAGTTCTTC.

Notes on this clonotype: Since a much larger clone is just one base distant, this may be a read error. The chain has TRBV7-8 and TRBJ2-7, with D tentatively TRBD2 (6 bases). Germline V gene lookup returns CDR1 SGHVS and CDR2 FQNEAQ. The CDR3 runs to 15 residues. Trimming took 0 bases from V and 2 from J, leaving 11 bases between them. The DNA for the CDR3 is TGTGCCAGCAGCTTAGCGCGGGACCGGGCCTACGAGCAGTACTTC. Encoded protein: CASSLARDRAYEQYF.

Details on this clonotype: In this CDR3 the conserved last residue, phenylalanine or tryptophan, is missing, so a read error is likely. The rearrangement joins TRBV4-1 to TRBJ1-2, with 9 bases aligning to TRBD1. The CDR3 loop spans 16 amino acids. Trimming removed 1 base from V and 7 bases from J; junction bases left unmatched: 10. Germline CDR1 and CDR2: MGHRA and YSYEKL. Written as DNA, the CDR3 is TGCGCCAGCAGCCAAGTACACCGGGACAGGGTCAGTGGCTACACCCTC. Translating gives CASSQVHRDRVSGYTL.

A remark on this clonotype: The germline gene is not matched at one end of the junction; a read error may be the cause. The CDR3 region is CSVIRDSQDEHFF. The CDR3 DNA reads as TGCAGCGTCATCCGGGACTCTCAGGATGAGCATTTCTTC. V is TRBV29-1 and J is TRBJ2-1, with D perhaps matching TRBD2 (6 bases). The CDR3 consists of 13 residues. CDR1 is SQVTM and CDR2 is ANQGSEA in the germline V gene.

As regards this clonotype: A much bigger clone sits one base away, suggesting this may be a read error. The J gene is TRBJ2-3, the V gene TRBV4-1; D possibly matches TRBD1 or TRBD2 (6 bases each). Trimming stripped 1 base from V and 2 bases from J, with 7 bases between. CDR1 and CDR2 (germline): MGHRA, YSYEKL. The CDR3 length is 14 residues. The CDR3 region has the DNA TGCGCCAGCAGCCAAGCGGGGGCCACAGATACGCAGTATTTT. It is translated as CASSQAGATDTQYF.